A single sample gave rise to the 26 T cell receptor beta chains below, sequenced in a study of OX40 agonist ivuxolimab in advanced cancers. Library creation used the immunoSEQ multiplex PCR assay. This is the immuneACCESS table as TCRdb keeps it, with only in-frame sequences that have V and J called. A part of the clones is gone; compared with another copy, unresolved V genes explain less than half, and the rest is unexplained. This sample gives several thousand clones in total; around 70% of them show up just once. Jointly, the top ten make up 65% to 90% of the sample. The starting material was CD4+ or CD8+ T cells sorted from blood, obtained in a trial of the OX40 agonist ivuxolimab. Receptors originate from an adult with an advanced solid tumor such as melanoma, head and neck, liver or kidney cancer.

This chain connects TRBV4-1 to TRBJ2-2; the D is unclear. The CDR3 consists of 14 residues. Looked up from germline, CDR1 is MGHRA and CDR2 is YSYEKL. With 0 bases removed from V and 6 bases from J, the gap between germline ends came to 8 bases. CDR3 sequence reads: CASSQDPLPGELFF. The CDR3, as DNA: TGCGCCAGCAGCCAAGATCCCCTCCCCGGGGAGCTGTTTTTT.

V and J are TRBV5-6 and TRBJ2-7, with D possibly matching TRBD1 (5 bases). The CDR3 has 15 amino acids. V shed 1 base and J shed 4 bases, with 15 bases lying between them. Germline values: CDR1 SGHDT, CDR2 YYEEEE. The CDR3 loop is CASSLMGPTEYEQYF. In DNA form, the CDR3 reads TGTGCCAGCAGCTTGATGGGGCCGACGGAATACGAGCAGTACTTC.

This chain links TRBV7-6 with TRBJ1-2; perhaps TRBD1 as D (5 bases). The CDR3 spans 16 residues. V was cut by 3 bases and J by 6 bases, with 20 bases left in between. The V gene's germline CDR1 is SGHVS and CDR2 FNYEAQ. CDR3 protein: CASSLPGTPVVDGYTF. Here the CDR3 DNA reads TGTGCCAGCAGCTTGCCCGGGACCCCCGTGGTGGATGGCTACACCTTC.

The chain carries TRBV2 and TRBJ2-7, with 7 positions matching TRBD2. V was pared by 4 bases and J by 2 bases, with 2 bases of the junction left unmatched. The CDR3 length is 13 residues. Germline values: CDR1 SNHLY, CDR2 FYNNEI. CDR3 sequence (DNA): TGTGCCAGCAGTGCCGGGAGGACCTACGAGCAGTACTTC. Encoded protein: CASSAGRTYEQYF. The full variable domain, completed using reference TRBV2 and TRBJ2-7, is EPEVTQTPSHQVTQMGQEVILRCVPISNHLYFYWYRQILGQKVEFLVSFYNNEISEKSEIFDDQFSVERPDGSNFTLKIRSTKLEDSAMYFCASSAGRTYEQYFGPGTRLTVT.

The genes are TRBV6-4 and TRBJ2-1; D might be TRBD1 (6 bases). V lost 5 bases and J lost 6, with 14 bases in between. The CDR3 sequence is 14 residues long. CDR1 and CDR2 (germline): MRHNA, SNTAGT. The CDR3 reads CASSPGSGVNEQFF. Written as DNA, the CDR3 is TGTGCCAGCAGTCCCGGGTCAGGGGTCAATGAGCAGTTCTTC.

V gene TRBV6-4 combines with J gene TRBJ2-1; TRBD2 agrees at 11 bases. The CDR3 runs to 15 residues. V lost 3 bases to trimming and J lost 4 bases; unmatched junction nucleotides: 2. CDR1 and CDR2 (germline): MRHNA, SNTAGT. In DNA form, the CDR3 reads TGTGCCAGCAGTGATCTAGCGGGGGGTTACAATGAGCAGTTCTTC. Its protein product is CASSDLAGGYNEQFF.

This rearrangement joins TRBV6-1 to TRBJ2-7, with 10 bases matching TRBD1. Germline CDR1 and CDR2: MNHNS and SASEGT. The CDR3 has 14 residues. V dropped 2 bases and J dropped 4; count of bases not matched to a gene: 2. CDR3: CASSEWDRGYEQYF. DNA of the CDR3: TGTGCCAGCAGTGAATGGGACAGGGGTTACGAGCAGTACTTC.

This clone was seen repeatedly, ten times or more. The chain uses TRBV5-8 and TRBJ1-2; D possibly corresponds to TRBD1 (5 bases). The V gene lost 1 base and the J gene lost 6 bases, with 19 bases spanning the gap. This CDR3 is built from 16 residues. Germline lookup yields CDR1 SGHTS and CDR2 YDEGEE. DNA of the CDR3: TGTGCCAGCAGCTTGCCCGGGACCCCCGTGGTGGATGGCTACACCTTC. As protein: CASSLPGTPVVDGYTF.

This clone was seen only a few times. The chain carries TRBV7-9 and TRBJ1-5, with D unresolved. Germline CDR1 reads SEHNR; CDR2 reads FQNEAQ (reference sequence). The V end was cut by 5 bases, the J end by 3 bases, with 11 bases between. The CDR3 runs 14 residues. DNA for the CDR3: TGTGCCAGCAGCGACGGAAGGGTCAATCAGCCCCAGCATTTT. Protein: CASSDGRVNQPQHF.

The V gene is TRBV27, the J gene TRBJ2-7, with TRBD2 as a possible D gene (5 bases). The CDR3 totals 13 residues. From germline, CDR1 is MNHEY and CDR2 SMNVEV (reference sequence). With 5 bases removed from V and 6 bases from J, the gap between germline ends came to 14 bases. The CDR3 bases are TGTGCCAGCAGTATCTCCAGAGGGAGCGAGCAGTACTTC. Protein sequence: CASSISRGSEQYF.

V usage is TRBV6-6 and J usage is TRBJ1-1; D is perhaps TRBD1 (6 bases). Deletions cut 5 bases from V and 6 bases from J, with 19 bases between. Germline CDR1 reads MNHNY; CDR2 reads SVGAGI (reference sequence). The CDR3 has 15 amino acids. CDR3 bases: TGTGCCAGCAGTCGTCAGGCTACCGGGGGCCCTGAAGCTTTCTTT. Amino acid sequence: CASSRQATGGPEAFF.

A remark on this clone: Compared with germline, one end of the junction differs, possibly owing to a read error. The gene calls are TRBV30 and TRBJ2-5; no firm D call. This CDR3 comprises 11 residues. The V gene's germline CDR1 is GTSNPN and CDR2 SVGIG (reference sequence). Written as DNA, the CDR3 is TGTGCCTGGAGCATTGGAGAGACCCTGTACTTC. Its protein is CAWSIGETLYF.

V and J are TRBV6-1 and TRBJ1-1, with a weak D call TRBD1 (5 bases). Trimming shortened V by 7 bases and J by 0 bases, and 12 bases separated the two germline ends. The germline V gene encodes CDR1 MNHNS and CDR2 SASEGT. The CDR3 totals 14 residues. CDR3 region: CASTSTDMNTEAFF. For the CDR3, the DNA is TGTGCCAGCACCTCGACAGACATGAACACTGAAGCTTTCTTT.

This chain uses TRBV19 with TRBJ2-1; 9 bases fit TRBD1. With 4 bases clipped from V and 4 bases from J, the junction kept 5 bases outside the gene matches. Germline lookup yields CDR1 LNHDA and CDR2 SQIVND (reference sequence). CDR3 length: 15 amino acids. CDR3 protein: CASSTPGQGYNEQFF. The DNA for the CDR3 is TGTGCCAGTAGTACCCCGGGACAGGGTTACAATGAGCAGTTCTTC.

Within the sample, this clone is medium-sized. The chain is built from TRBV9 and TRBJ2-1, with 7 bases matching TRBD2. The germline V gene encodes CDR1 SGDLS and CDR2 YYNGEE. V shed 3 bases and J 2 bases; nucleotides not matched to a gene: 5. The CDR3 extends over 15 amino acids. The DNA for the CDR3 is TGTGCCAGCAGCGCGAGCGGGGCCCCCTACAATGAGCAGTTCTTC. Its protein is CASSASGAPYNEQFF.

The gene calls are TRBV14 and TRBJ2-5; 10 nucleotides line up with TRBD1. V shed 0 bases and J 5 bases; nucleotides not matched to a gene: 6. The CDR3 is made up of 16 amino acids. Germline V lookup: CDR1 SGHDN, CDR2 FVKESK. The CDR3 nucleotides read TGTGCCAGCAGCCAAGAGTCGACAGGGGGCAGGGAGACCCAGTACTTC. Translated: CASSQESTGGRETQYF.

The J gene is TRBJ1-1, the V gene TRBV6-1, with 7 bases fitting TRBD1. After removal of 3 bases from V and 6 bases from J, the junction contained 4 bases not matched to a gene. The CDR3 is made up of 13 amino acids. Germline V gene sequence: CDR1 MNHNS, CDR2 SASEGT. For the CDR3, the DNA is TGTGCCAGCAGTGAGAGGGGGCTGTCTGAAGCTTTCTTT. Protein: CASSERGLSEAFF.

V usage is TRBV30 and J usage is TRBJ2-3, with D possibly TRBD1 on 6 matching bases. The CDR3 has 12 residues. V gave up 3 bases and J gave up 3 bases, with 7 bases separating them. The V gene's germline CDR1 is GTSNPN and CDR2 SVGIG (reference sequence). The CDR3 DNA reads TGTGCCTGGAGCCAGGGGACAGATACGCAGTATTTT. Translating it yields CAWSQGTDTQYF.

The CDR3 sequence: CASSLSSGYNEQFF. In DNA, the CDR3 is TGTGCCAGCAGCTTAAGTAGCGGCTACAATGAGCAGTTCTTC. The genes are TRBV7-2 and TRBJ2-1; TRBD2 might be the D (6 bases). The germline V gene encodes CDR1 SGHTA and CDR2 FQGNSA. This CDR3 region has 14 residues. The ends were cut back, 2 bases at V and 3 bases at J, with 8 bases in the middle.

CDR3 protein: CASSPRAVSEAFF. The CDR3 coding sequence is TGTGCCAGCAGCCCACGAGCGGTGTCTGAAGCTTTCTTT. V and J are TRBV6-1 and TRBJ1-1; no definite D call. CDR3 size: 13 residues. Looked up from germline, CDR1 is MNHNS and CDR2 is SASEGT. Between the trimmed V and J ends, which lost 6 bases and 6 bases, there was a span of 14 bases.

The chain joins TRBV7-9 to TRBJ2-7; D may be TRBD2 (7 bases). V was clipped by 10 bases and J by 6 bases, with 16 bases between them. The CDR3 is 12 amino acids. From germline, CDR1 is SEHNR and CDR2 FQNEAQ (reference sequence). The DNA of the CDR3 is TGTGCCACGAGCAGGGAGGGGGGCGAGCAGTACTTC. Amino acid sequence: CATSREGGEQYF. The variable domain in full, completed from reference TRBV7-9 and TRBJ2-7, reads DTGVSQNPRHKITKRGQNVTFRCDPISEHNRLYWYRQTLGQGPEFLTYFQNEAQLEKSRLLSDRFSAERPKGSFSTLEIQRTEQGDSAMYLCATSREGGEQYFGPGTRLTVT.

The chain is built from TRBV28 and TRBJ1-2, with D unclear. This CDR3 region has 13 residues. Germline-derived CDR1 and CDR2 are MDHEN and SYDVKM. V was clipped by 9 bases and J by 6 bases, with 17 bases between them. CDR3 nucleotide sequence: TGTGCCAGTGCCGAGCCCCTCGGGCATGGCTACACCTTC. Translation gives CASAEPLGHGYTF.

V and J are TRBV19 and TRBJ2-1; D is possibly TRBD2 (5 bases). CDR3 size: 15 residues. With 5 bases removed from V and 0 bases from J, the gap between germline ends came to 11 bases. CDR1 is LNHDA and CDR2 is SQIVND in the germline V gene (reference sequence). In nucleotides, the CDR3 is TGTGCCAGTAGTCCAAGGACTCTCTCCTACAATGAGCAGTTCTTC. This gives the protein CASSPRTLSYNEQFF.

V gene TRBV11-3 combines with J gene TRBJ2-1; D call uncertain. Germline values: CDR1 SGHNT, CDR2 YENEEA. CDR3 length: 13 residues. V was clipped by 0 bases and J by 0 bases, with 0 bases between them. The DNA of the CDR3 is TGTGCCAGCAGCTTAGACTCCTACAATGAGCAGTTCTTC. As protein: CASSLDSYNEQFF.

This clone qualifies as medium-sized. The chain is built from TRBV18 and TRBJ2-3; D uncertain. CDR1 is KGHSH and CDR2 is LQKENI in the germline V gene. CDR3 length equals 13 residues. V lost 6 bases, J lost 0 bases, and 7 bases lay in between. DNA for the CDR3: TGTGCCAGCTCCCTCACTAGCACAGATACGCAGTATTTT. It specifies CASSLTSTDTQYF.

The rearrangement links TRBV7-9 to TRBJ2-3, with 11 bases matching TRBD1. The V segment lost 4 bases and the J segment 4 bases; nucleotides outside the gene matches: 7. The CDR3 is 16 amino acids. Germline values: CDR1 SEHNR, CDR2 FQNEAQ (reference sequence). In DNA, the CDR3 is TGTGCCAGCAGCTCTCCGGGACAGGGGGTCCCAGATACGCAGTATTTT. This codes for CASSSPGQGVPDTQYF.